This T cell receptor beta chain came from a study of OX40 agonist ivuxolimab in advanced cancers. Study summary: Under the entry rules, prior anti-PD-1, anti-PD-L1 or anti-CTLA-4 therapy was allowed, and more than 35% had some.

This clone was detected once. This table comes from immunoSEQ multiplex PCR, and its TCRdb copy is limited to in-frame clones, with some not included. This table holds 60,000 to 75,000 clones, 91% found once. The germline gives CDR1 LNHDA, CDR2 SQIVND (reference sequence). The CDR3 has 15 amino acids. The junction had 11 bases not matched to a gene; V was cut back by 9 bases and J by 5 bases. The chain combines TRBV19 with TRBJ1-3; 9 bases align to TRBD1. The specimen was CD4+ or CD8+ T cells sorted from blood, collected in a trial of the OX40 agonist ivuxolimab. The sequence came from an adult with an advanced solid tumor such as melanoma, head and neck, liver or kidney cancer. The CDR3 loop is CASSTRDRVRNTIYF. CDR3 bases: TGTGCCAGCTCAACCCGGGACAGGGTTAGAAACACCATATATTTT.